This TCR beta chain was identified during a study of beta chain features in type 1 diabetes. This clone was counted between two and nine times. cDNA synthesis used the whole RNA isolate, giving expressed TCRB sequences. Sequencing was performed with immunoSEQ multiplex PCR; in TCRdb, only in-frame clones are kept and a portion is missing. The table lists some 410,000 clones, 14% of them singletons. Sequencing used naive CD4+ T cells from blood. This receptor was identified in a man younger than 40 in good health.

Here the CDR3 reads CASSQEGLARETQYF. CDR3 coding DNA: TGCGCCAGCAGCCAAGAGGGACTAGCACGGGAGACCCAGTACTTC. This rearrangement joins TRBV4-3 to TRBJ2-5; TRBD2 agrees at 9 bases. The CDR3 contains 15 residues. Trimming took 0 bases from V and 5 from J; bases not matched to a gene: 4. Germline assignment: CDR1 LGHNA and CDR2 YSLEER.